Sequencing of this T cell receptor (beta chain) was carried out in a study of TIL therapy for anti-PD-1-resistant metastatic lung cancer. Time point denoted: pre-treatment sample, taken before nivolumab and TIL therapy. Pleural nodules or supraclavicular lymph nodes made up most of the excised metastases sampled. Tumors were harvested before any PD-1/PD-L1 blockade. This was the immunoSEQ v3 assay. The assay was immunoSEQ multiplex PCR, and TCRdb's table has in-frame clones only and misses some. This sample has 6,000 to 7,500 clones, with 60% to 80% found just once. The CDR3 has 16 residues. V gave up 5 bases and J gave up 2 bases, with 18 bases separating them. Germline V gene data show CDR1 as SGHAT and CDR2 as FQDESV (reference sequence).

This material consisted of tumor tissue, taken at baseline. The chain employs TRBV11-1 and TRBJ2-5, with no clear D. The TCR was taken from a person between 30 and 79 years old with non-small cell lung cancer. This chain's CDR3 is CASSLRAAVLQETQYF. The CDR3 nucleotides read TGTGCCAGCAGCCTCCGGGCCGCCGTTTTACAAGAGACCCAGTACTTC.